The clone carrying this T cell receptor beta chain was seen only once. Antigen specificity is unknown. Healthy control subjects consisted of blood donors (median age 56 years, range roughly 20-75; 55% to 65% female). This specimen belongs to a study of somatic mutations in cytotoxic T cells in rheumatoid arthritis. Method: immunoSEQ multiplex PCR; TCRdb's copy keeps in-frame clones and lacks some. The table lists 10,000 to 15,000 clones, just under 75% of them singletons. From germline, CDR1 is MNHEY and CDR2 SMNVEV (reference sequence). The CDR3 contains 16 residues. With V trimmed by 5 bases and J by 7 bases, 11 bases remained unmatched. Study-wide findings and caveats: No antigen targets were known for the expanded CD8+ clones. Rheumatoid arthritis patients and age-matched healthy controls showed no significant difference in CD8+ T-cell clonality.

The clonotype was recovered from a woman aged 40 to 55 in good health. Sequences were obtained from CD8+ T cells sorted from blood. The chain recombines TRBV27 with TRBJ2-1; 10 nucleotides match TRBD2. The CDR3 region has the DNA TGTGCCAGCAGTGGCGGTCCGGGACTAGCGAGGAATGAGCAGTTCTTC. It encodes CASSGGPGLARNEQFF.